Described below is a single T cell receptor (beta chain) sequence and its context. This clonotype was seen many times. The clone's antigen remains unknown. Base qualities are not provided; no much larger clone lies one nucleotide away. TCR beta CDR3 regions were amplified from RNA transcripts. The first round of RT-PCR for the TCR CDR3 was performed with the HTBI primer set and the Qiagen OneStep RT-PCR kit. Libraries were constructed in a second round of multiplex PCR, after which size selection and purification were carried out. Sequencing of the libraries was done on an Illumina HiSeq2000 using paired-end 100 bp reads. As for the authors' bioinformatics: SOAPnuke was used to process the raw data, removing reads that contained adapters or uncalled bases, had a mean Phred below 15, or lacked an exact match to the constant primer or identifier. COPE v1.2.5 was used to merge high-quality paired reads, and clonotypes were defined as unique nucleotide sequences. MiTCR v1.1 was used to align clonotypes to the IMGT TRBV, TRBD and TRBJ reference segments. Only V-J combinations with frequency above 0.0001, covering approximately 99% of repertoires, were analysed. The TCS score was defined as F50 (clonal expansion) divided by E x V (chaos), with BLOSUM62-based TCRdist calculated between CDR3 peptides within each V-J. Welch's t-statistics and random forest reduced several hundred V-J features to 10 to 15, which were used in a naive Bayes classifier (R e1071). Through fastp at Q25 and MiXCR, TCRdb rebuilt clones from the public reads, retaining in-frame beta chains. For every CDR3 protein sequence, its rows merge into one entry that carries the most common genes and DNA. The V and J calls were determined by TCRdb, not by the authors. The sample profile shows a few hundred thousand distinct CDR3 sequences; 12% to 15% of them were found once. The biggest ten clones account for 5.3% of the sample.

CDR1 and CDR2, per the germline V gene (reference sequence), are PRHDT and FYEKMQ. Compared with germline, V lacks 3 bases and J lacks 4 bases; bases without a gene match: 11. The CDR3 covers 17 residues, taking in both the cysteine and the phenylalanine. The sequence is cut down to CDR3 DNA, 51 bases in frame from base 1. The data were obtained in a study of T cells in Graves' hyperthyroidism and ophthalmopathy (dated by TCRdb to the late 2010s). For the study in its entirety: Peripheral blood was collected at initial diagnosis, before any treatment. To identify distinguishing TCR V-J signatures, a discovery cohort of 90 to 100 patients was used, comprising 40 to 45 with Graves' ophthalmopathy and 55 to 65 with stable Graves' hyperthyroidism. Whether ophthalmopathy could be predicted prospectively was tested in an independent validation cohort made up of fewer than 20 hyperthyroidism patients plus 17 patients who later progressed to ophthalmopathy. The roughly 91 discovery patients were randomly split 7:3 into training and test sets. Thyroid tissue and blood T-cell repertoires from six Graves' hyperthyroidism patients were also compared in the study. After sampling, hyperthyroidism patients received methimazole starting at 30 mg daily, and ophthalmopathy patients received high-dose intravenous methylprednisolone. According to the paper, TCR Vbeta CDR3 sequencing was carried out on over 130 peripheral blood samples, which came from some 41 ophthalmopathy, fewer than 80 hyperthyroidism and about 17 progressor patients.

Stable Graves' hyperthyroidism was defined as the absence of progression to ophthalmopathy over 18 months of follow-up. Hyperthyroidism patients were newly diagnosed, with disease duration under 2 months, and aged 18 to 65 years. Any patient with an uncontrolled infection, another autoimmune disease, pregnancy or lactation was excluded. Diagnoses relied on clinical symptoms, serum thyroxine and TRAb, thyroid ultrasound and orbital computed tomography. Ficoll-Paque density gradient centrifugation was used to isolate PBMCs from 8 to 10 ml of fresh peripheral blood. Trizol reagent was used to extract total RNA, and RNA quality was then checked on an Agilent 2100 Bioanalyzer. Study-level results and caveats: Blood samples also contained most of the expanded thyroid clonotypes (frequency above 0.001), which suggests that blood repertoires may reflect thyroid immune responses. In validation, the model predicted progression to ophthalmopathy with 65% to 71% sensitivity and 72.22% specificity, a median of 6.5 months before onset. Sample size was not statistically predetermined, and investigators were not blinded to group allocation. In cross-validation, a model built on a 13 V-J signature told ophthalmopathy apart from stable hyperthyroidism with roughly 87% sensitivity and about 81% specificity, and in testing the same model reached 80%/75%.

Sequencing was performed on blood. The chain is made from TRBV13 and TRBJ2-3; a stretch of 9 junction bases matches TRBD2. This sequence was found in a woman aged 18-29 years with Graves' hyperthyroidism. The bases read TGTGCCAGCAGCTTTCGGACTAGCGAGATGATAGCAGATACGCAGTATTTT. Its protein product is CASSFRTSEMIADTQYF.